The next 9 T cell receptor beta chains were all read from a single sample in a study of cytomegalovirus exposure and HLA in healthy donors. Amplification used 60 Vbeta primers and 13 Jbeta primers. Only in-frame clones appear in the TCRdb table, and some are missing; sequencing was by immunoSEQ multiplex PCR. The repertoire consists of some 81,000 clones, with 73% occurring once and the leading ten covering more than 15%. Sample: PBMCs. The receptor set was obtained from a woman aged 40 to 50 in good health and CMV-seropositive.

There are a few counts of this clone. A single base separates this from a much larger clone, so it may be a read error. The CDR3 coding sequence is TGTGCCAGCAGCTTGTTCGGGACAGGGGGTAACACTGAAGCTTTCTTT. Its protein is CASSLFGTGGNTEAFF. The J gene is TRBJ1-1, the V gene TRBV30; 11 positions agree with TRBD1. The V gene's germline CDR1 is GTSNPN and CDR2 SVGIG (reference sequence). The V and J ends lost 8 bases and 2 bases, in that order; junction bases with no gene match: 13. The CDR3 is 16 residues long. Drawing the rest from reference TRBV30 and TRBJ1-1, the complete variable domain is SQTIHQWPATLVQPVGSPLSLECTVEGTSNPNLYWYRQAAGRGLQLLFYSVGIGQISSEVPQNLSASRPQDRQFILSSKKLLLSDSGFYLCASSLFGTGGNTEAFFGQGTRLTVV.

This clone was seen a single time. J is TRBJ2-5 and V is TRBV9; 7 nucleotides align to TRBD2. The J segment lost 4 bases and the V segment lost 0 bases, leaving 3 bases of the junction unmatched. The CDR3 is made up of 14 amino acids. From germline, CDR1 is SGDLS and CDR2 YYNGEE. The CDR3 loop is CASSVAQRGETQYF. The CDR3 DNA follows: TGTGCCAGCAGCGTAGCTCAGCGGGGAGAGACCCAGTACTTC. Complete variable domain (other parts from reference TRBV9 and TRBJ2-5): DSGVTQTPKHLITATGQRVTLRCSPRSGDLSVYWYQQSLDQGLQFLIQYYNGEERAKGNILERFSAQQFPDLHSELNLSSLELGDSALYFCASSVAQRGETQYFGPGTRLLVL.

The rearrangement links TRBV5-8 to TRBJ1-4, with 10 bases identical to TRBD1. Trimming removed 4 bases from V and 5 bases from J; junction bases left unmatched: 8. Germline V gene lookup returns CDR1 SGHTS and CDR2 YDEGEE. The CDR3 has 16 amino acids. CDR3 DNA sequence: TGTGCCAGCAGCCCCCCGGGGACAGGGGAAAATGAAAAACTGTTTTTT. The encoded protein is CASSPPGTGENEKLFF.

This chain's CDR3 is CASSPGTGGVDTEAFF. CDR3 bases: TGCGCCAGCAGCCCCGGGACAGGGGGAGTGGACACTGAAGCTTTCTTT. V gene TRBV4-3 combines with J gene TRBJ1-1, with 11 positions matching TRBD1. V lost 4 bases, J lost 3 bases, and 7 bases stayed unmatched. This CDR3 is 16 amino acids long. Germline V lookup: CDR1 LGHNA, CDR2 YSLEER.

This clone was seen a handful of times. The chain has TRBV5-1 and TRBJ2-2; the D is unclear. There are 18 residues in the CDR3. The germline V gene has CDR1 SGHRS and CDR2 YFSETQ. The V gene lost 0 bases and the J gene lost 6 bases, with 21 bases spanning the gap. DNA for the CDR3: TGCGCCAGCAGCTTGGAACCCGTTAGCAGAGCCGCACCCGGGGAGCTGTTTTTT. It codes for CASSLEPVSRAAPGELFF.

The chain recombines TRBV4-1 with TRBJ1-1; 7 nucleotides agree with TRBD1. V shed 1 base, J shed 1 base, and the junction held 3 bases outside the gene matches. The germline gives CDR1 MGHRA, CDR2 YSYEKL. There are 15 residues in the CDR3. CDR3 coding DNA: TGCGCCAGCAGCCAAGGCCAGGGGGAGAACACTGAAGCTTTCTTT. This sequence encodes CASSQGQGENTEAFF.

The rearrangement links TRBV6-7 to TRBJ2-5; no clear D. TRBV6-7 has ORF status, its function being uncertain. Trimming stripped 6 bases from V and 4 bases from J, with 3 bases between. This CDR3 spans 10 amino acids. CDR3 loop: CASSRETQYF. In nucleotides, the CDR3 is TGTGCCAGCAGCCGAGAGACCCAGTACTTC.

There are a few counts of this clone. This same CDR3 is encoded by further DNA sequences in the sample. The V gene is TRBV15, the J gene TRBJ1-2; possible D gene TRBD1, 6 bases. Germline lookup yields CDR1 LNHNV and CDR2 YYDKDF (reference sequence). Trimming shortened V by 0 bases and J by 8 bases, and 10 bases separated the two germline ends. The CDR3 covers 13 residues. CDR3: CATSREEGDGYTF. The CDR3 coding sequence is TGTGCCACCAGCAGAGAAGAGGGGGACGGCTACACCTTC.

This clone was counted a single time. This rearrangement joins TRBV11-2 to TRBJ1-2, with D unresolved. Deletions cut 1 base from V and 5 bases from J, with 8 bases between. Germline CDR1 is SGHAT and CDR2 is FQNNGV. The CDR3 loop spans 13 amino acids. The CDR3 here is CASSLGGPYGYTF. The CDR3 nucleotides read TGTGCCAGCAGCTTAGGCGGCCCATATGGCTACACCTTC.